One sample yielded the 5 T cell receptor beta chains listed below, sequenced in a study of graft-versus-host responses after intestinal transplantation. These receptors have no identified antigens. The assay was immunoSEQ multiplex PCR, and TCRdb's table has in-frame clones only and misses some. Of some 110,000 clones detected, approximately 93% appear once; the ten largest clones hold 0.9% to 1.5%. Material: unstimulated CD8+ T cells sorted from spleen or lymph node cells, obtained before transplant. The receptors shown here come from a human donor who was the organ donor for an intestinal transplant.

The V call is TRBV13, the J call TRBJ2-7; D not certain. This CDR3 spans 14 amino acids. V was pared by 7 bases and J by 0 bases, with 13 bases between. Looked up from germline, CDR1 is PRHDT and CDR2 is FYEKMQ (reference sequence). The CDR3 loop reads CASMIGPSSYEQYF. The CDR3 DNA sequence: TGTGCCAGCATGATCGGGCCCAGCTCCTACGAGCAGTACTTC. The variable domain in full, with the rest retrieved from reference TRBV13 and TRBJ2-7, is AAGVIQSPRHLIKEKRETATLKCYPIPRHDTVYWYQQGPGQDPQFLISFYEKMQSDKGSIPDRFSAQQFSDYHSELNMSSLELGDSALYFCASMIGPSSYEQYFGPGTRLTVT.

The V gene is TRBV4-1, the J gene TRBJ1-2; TRBD1 agrees at 7 bases. Trimming took 0 bases from V and 4 from J; bases not matched to a gene: 2. The CDR3 is 14 residues long. Germline CDR1 reads MGHRA; CDR2 reads YSYEKL. The DNA of the CDR3 is TGCGCCAGCAGCCAAGACCAGGGGGGCTATGGCTACACCTTC. Its translation: CASSQDQGGYGYTF.

The chain joins TRBV19 to TRBJ2-7; D call uncertain. The ends were cut back, 2 bases at V and 1 base at J, with 12 bases in the middle. The germline CDR1 and CDR2 sequences are LNHDA and SQIVND (reference sequence). The CDR3 is made up of 15 amino acids. DNA of the CDR3: TGTGCCAGTAGTATAAATTTTGGGCAGTCCTACGAGCAGTACTTC. It codes for CASSINFGQSYEQYF.

The chain has TRBV7-9 and TRBJ2-1; D remains ambiguous. V lost 2 bases, J lost 5 bases, and 7 bases lay in between. The CDR3 has 13 amino acids. CDR1 SEHNR and CDR2 FQNEAQ come from the germline V gene (reference sequence). DNA for the CDR3: TGTGCCAGCAGCTTAAGACAAGACAATGAGCAGTTCTTC. It encodes CASSLRQDNEQFF.

J is TRBJ1-2 and V is TRBV2; a possible D gene is TRBD1 (5 bases). The V gene lost 3 bases and the J gene lost 4 bases, with 12 bases spanning the gap. In germline, CDR1 is SNHLY, CDR2 FYNNEI. This CDR3 spans 14 amino acids. The CDR3 coding sequence is TGTGCCAGCAGTGAGAAGGGGTCTGGCTATGGCTACACCTTC. It yields the protein CASSEKGSGYGYTF.